The source of this T cell receptor (beta chain) is a study of glioma-infiltrating T cells. Points from the study as a whole: Gliomas, especially low-grade, showed above-expected tissue-blood divergence; non-neoplastic patients showed below. CDR3 overlap between tissue and blood was very small.

V was clipped by 3 bases and J by 0 bases, with 5 bases between them. CDR1 and CDR2 (germline): LNHDA, SQIVND (reference sequence). CDR3 length equals 13 residues. Amplification of TCR alpha and beta CDR3 regions from RNA used iRepertoire nested multiplex PCR. Tissue mRNA or PBMC total RNA, roughly 100-400 ng, went into one-step reverse transcription and amplification. TCRdb reprocessed the multiplex PCR reads via MiXCR and lists one record per CDR3 protein. The sample carries some 85,000 distinct CDR3 sequences, about 23% recorded once. This clonotype was counted ten times or more. Its antigen is unidentified.

The sequenced sample consisted of glioma tissue, nonneoplastic brain tissue, or PBMCs (not recorded which). This chain links TRBV19 with TRBJ1-1; no reliable D call. The receptor comes from a human donor with low-grade glioma or glioblastoma, undergoing nonglioma brain surgery, or in good health (not recorded which). The CDR3 coding sequence is TGTGCCAGTAGTATTGCTTTGAACACTGAAGCTTTCTTT. Protein sequence: CASSIALNTEAFF.